This T cell receptor beta chain came from a study of post-analysis software for immune sequencing data. Findings and limits, study-wide: In patients, roughly five TRBV segments were more frequent than in controls, with TRBV5-6, TRBV5-1 and TRBV20-1 among them. There was significantly lower normalized Chao1 diversity in multiple sclerosis patients than in controls.

This clonotype is a singleton in its sample. The antigen is undetermined. cDNA libraries of TCR beta carried unique molecular identifiers. Starting from approximately 0.95 to 9.8 million T cells, the study yielded hundreds of thousands of cDNA molecules. TCRdb redid the calling of the PCR reads with MiXCR, one entry per CDR3 protein. This table holds around 190,000 distinct CDR3 sequences, 25% to 30% found once. The CDR3 extends over 14 amino acids. Trimming left V 1 base short and J 3 bases short, with 10 bases between. In germline, CDR1 is SGHTA, CDR2 FQGNSA. Sequenced material: blood. The receptor comes from a girl under 18 with multiple sclerosis. The V call is TRBV7-2, the J call TRBJ2-7; a weak D match, TRBD1 (6 bases). The CDR3 DNA sequence: TGTGCCAGCAGCTTAGGGGGACAAGACTACGAGCAGTACTTC. It yields the protein CASSLGGQDYEQYF.